Listed here are 22 T cell receptor beta chains from one sample, sequenced in a study of control samples from healthy donors and cancer patients. TCRdb's copy holds only in-frame clones and misses some; the assay was immunoSEQ multiplex PCR. The sample yields about 120,000 clones, about 83% seen once. Input material: blood. Receptors originate from a man between 25 and 39 years old in good health.

The gene calls are TRBV7-6 and TRBJ2-1; 8 bases line up with TRBD1. This CDR3 region has 16 residues. J gave up 4 bases and V 7 bases, and 12 bases lay outside the gene matches. CDR1 is SGHVS, CDR2 FNYEAQ, per germline. The CDR3 reads CASTEEGQVDYNEQFF. Written as DNA, the CDR3 is TGTGCCAGCACCGAAGAGGGACAGGTCGATTACAATGAGCAGTTCTTC.

The chain uses TRBV5-1 and TRBJ1-1, with D hard to call. Germline V gene data show CDR1 as SGHRS and CDR2 as YFSETQ. Trimming cost V 2 bases and J 5 bases, with 13 bases left between them. The CDR3 length is 14 residues. CDR3 loop: CASSLQLAETEAFF. CDR3 bases: TGCGCCAGCAGCTTACAACTTGCGGAGACTGAAGCTTTCTTT.

The chain carries TRBV20-1 and TRBJ2-1, with TRBD2 matching 12 bases. The CDR3 spans 17 residues. J gave up 3 bases and V 3 bases, and 9 bases lay outside the gene matches. Germline CDR1 is DFQATT and CDR2 is SNEGSKA (reference sequence). CDR3 amino acids: CSASSSLAGGHYNEQFF. The DNA for the CDR3 is TGCAGTGCTAGTTCTTCACTAGCGGGGGGCCACTACAATGAGCAGTTCTTC.

V is TRBV9 and J is TRBJ2-3, with 14 bases fitting TRBD2. CDR3 length: 23 amino acids. Germline assignment: CDR1 SGDLS and CDR2 YYNGEE. The junction had 23 bases not matched to a gene; V was cut back by 5 bases and J by 0 bases. The CDR3 sequence is CASSERTSGGSPTLFFSTDTQYF. In DNA form, the CDR3 reads TGTGCCAGCAGTGAAAGGACTAGCGGGGGGAGTCCGACTCTATTCTTTAGCACAGATACGCAGTATTTT.

V usage is TRBV5-1 and J usage is TRBJ2-2; TRBD2 matches 11 bases. Trimming took 2 bases from V and 4 from J; bases not matched to a gene: 1. CDR3 length: 15 amino acids. CDR1 is SGHRS and CDR2 is YFSETQ in the germline V gene. DNA for the CDR3: TGCGCCAGCAGCTTTGGACTAGCGGGCACCGGGGAGCTGTTTTTT. Translation gives CASSFGLAGTGELFF.

This clone was seen only a few times. The sample contains more than one DNA sequence encoding this CDR3. The rearrangement links TRBV2 to TRBJ1-2; D is perhaps TRBD1 (6 bases). V was cut by 3 bases and J by 4 bases, with 9 bases left in between. Germline CDR1 SNHLY, CDR2 FYNNEI. CDR3 length: 13 amino acids. CDR3 residues: CASSERQVYGYTF. In DNA, the CDR3 is TGTGCCAGCAGTGAGCGACAGGTCTATGGCTACACCTTC.

This CDR3 is CASRPTAGYGYTF. In DNA form, the CDR3 reads TGTGCCAGCAGGCCGACCGCAGGCTATGGCTACACCTTC. This sequence joins TRBV2 and TRBJ1-2; D not certain. Trimming took 6 bases from V and 4 from J, leaving 12 bases between them. Germline V gives CDR1 SNHLY, CDR2 FYNNEI. The CDR3 runs to 13 residues.

J is TRBJ1-1 and V is TRBV6-5; D is undetermined. The CDR3 sequence is 15 residues long. Germline V gives CDR1 MNHEY, CDR2 SVGAGI. V shed 7 bases and J shed 0 bases, with 15 bases lying between them. The CDR3 loop reads CASTPPGGLNTEAFF. Here the CDR3 DNA reads TGTGCCAGCACCCCACCGGGCGGTTTGAACACTGAAGCTTTCTTT.

The rearrangement joins TRBV10-3 to TRBJ2-1, with TRBD2 identical over 9 bases. Germline loops: CDR1 ENHRY, CDR2 SYGVKD. The CDR3 sequence is 15 residues long. V shed 4 bases, J shed 9 bases, and the junction held 10 bases outside the gene matches. DNA of the CDR3: TGTGCCATCAGTGTGCTAGCGGGGCGGGTTGGTGAGCAGTTCTTC. Encoded protein: CAISVLAGRVGEQFF.

V gene TRBV4-2 combines with J gene TRBJ2-2; TRBD1 is a possible D gene (5 bases). Trimming removed 2 bases at V and 4 bases at J, with 11 bases between. The germline CDR1 and CDR2 sequences are LGHNA and YNFKEQ. The length of the CDR3 is 15 residues. This CDR3 reads CASSQLQEFTGELFF. CDR3 nucleotides: TGTGCCAGCAGCCAATTACAGGAATTCACCGGGGAGCTGTTTTTT.

The chain is built from TRBV7-2 and TRBJ2-2, with D tentatively TRBD2 (6 bases). Trimming cost V 5 bases and J 4 bases, with 11 bases left between them. Germline V gene sequence: CDR1 SGHTA, CDR2 FQGNSA. The length of the CDR3 is 14 residues. The CDR3 region is CASSLSGFTGELFF. DNA of the CDR3: TGTGCCAGCAGCCTTAGCGGCTTCACCGGGGAGCTGTTTTTT. Supplemented by reference TRBV7-2 and TRBJ2-2, the full variable domain reads GAGVSQSPSNKVTEKGKDVELRCDPISGHTALYWYRQSLGQGLEFLIYFQGNSAPDKSGLPSDRFSAERTGGSVSTLTIQRTQQEDSAVYLCASSLSGFTGELFFGEGSRLTVL.

The CDR3: CASNQGGSYGYTF. The CDR3 nucleotides are TGCGCCAGCAATCAGGGTGGAAGCTATGGCTACACCTTC. V gene TRBV4-1 combines with J gene TRBJ1-2; D possibly corresponds to TRBD1 (5 bases). The germline CDR1 and CDR2 sequences are MGHRA and YSYEKL. The ends were cut back, 7 bases at V and 4 bases at J, with 13 bases in the middle. The CDR3 is made up of 13 amino acids.

V and J are TRBV30 and TRBJ1-1; D is undetermined. There are 12 residues in the CDR3. V was pared by 3 bases and J by 1 base, with 6 bases between. Germline values: CDR1 GTSNPN, CDR2 SVGIG (reference sequence). The CDR3 protein is CAWRRGNTEAFF. In nucleotides, the CDR3 is TGTGCCTGGAGGCGGGGGAACACTGAAGCTTTCTTT.

The rearrangement joins TRBV7-2 to TRBJ2-1; D is unresolved. Germline lookup yields CDR1 SGHTA and CDR2 FQGNSA. This CDR3 contains 13 residues. The V end lost 4 bases, the J end lost 3 bases, and 7 bases lay between the germline ends. For the CDR3, the DNA is TGTGCCAGCAGCTCATACTACTACAATGAGCAGTTCTTC. Translation: CASSSYYYNEQFF.

The chain links TRBV5-6 to TRBJ2-5; D remains unclear. This CDR3 region has 15 residues. Trimming pared 3 bases from V and 1 base from J, leaving 13 bases between. The V gene's germline CDR1 is SGHDT and CDR2 YYEEEE. In DNA form, the CDR3 reads TGTGCCAGCAGCTCCTTTATGGACCCCCAAGAGACCCAGTACTTC. Translation gives CASSSFMDPQETQYF.

This clone came up a few times. V usage is TRBV7-3 and J usage is TRBJ1-1, with D unclear. V was cut by 3 bases and J by 4 bases, with 9 bases left in between. Germline V gene data show CDR1 as SGHTA and CDR2 as FQGTGA. The CDR3 has 13 residues. This CDR3 is CASSLSGFTEAFF. The DNA for the CDR3 is TGTGCCAGCAGCTTGTCTGGGTTCACTGAAGCTTTCTTT.

This clone was recorded once. V and J are TRBV20-1 and TRBJ2-5; D remains unclear. The CDR3 sequence is 11 residues long. V lost 3 bases, J lost 5 bases, and 7 bases lay in between. Germline lookup yields CDR1 DFQATT and CDR2 SNEGSKA (reference sequence). The CDR3 loop reads CSARRWETQYF. In DNA, the CDR3 is TGCAGTGCTAGGCGGTGGGAGACCCAGTACTTC.

The chain employs TRBV6-1 and TRBJ1-2; TRBD1 might be the D (5 bases). V was cut by 1 base and J by 1 base, with 10 bases left in between. Per the germline V gene, CDR1 is MNHNS and CDR2 is SASEGT. The CDR3 has 15 residues. The CDR3 loop is CASSEEPGYNYGYTF. The CDR3 DNA follows: TGTGCCAGCAGTGAAGAGCCAGGGTATAACTATGGCTACACCTTC.

The chain has TRBV4-1 and TRBJ1-3; a weak D match, TRBD1 (6 bases). From germline, CDR1 is MGHRA and CDR2 YSYEKL. V gave up 4 bases and J gave up 6 bases, with 16 bases separating them. This CDR3 has 15 residues. The CDR3 region is CASSPLRDMINTIYF. CDR3 nucleotide sequence: TGCGCCAGCAGCCCCCTCCGGGACATGATAAACACCATATATTTT.

The CDR3 DNA is TGTGCCAGCAGTTTACAAGTGTTCACTGAAGCTTTCTTT. It yields the protein CASSLQVFTEAFF. This sequence joins TRBV12-3 or TRBV12-4 and TRBJ1-1; no firm D call. The CDR3 is made up of 13 amino acids. Deletions cut 2 bases from V and 4 bases from J, with 8 bases between.

The gene calls are TRBV5-1 and TRBJ1-1, with D possibly matching TRBD1 (6 bases). CDR1 and CDR2 (germline): SGHRS, YFSETQ. V lost 2 bases, J lost 1 base, and 12 bases lay in between. The CDR3 runs 15 residues. CDR3 residues: CASSLQGGRNTEAFF. For the CDR3, the DNA is TGCGCCAGCAGCTTACAGGGTGGAAGGAACACTGAAGCTTTCTTT.

The chain carries TRBV3-1 (or the pseudogene TRBV3-2) and TRBJ1-4, with 7 bases identical to TRBD1. The CDR3 has 14 residues. V was clipped by 6 bases and J by 4 bases; unmatched bases: 5. Germline CDR1 is LGHDT and CDR2 is YNNKEL (reference sequence). CDR3 nucleotides: TGTGCCAGCAGGGGGACAGAACGTAATGAAAAACTGTTTTTT. Amino acid sequence: CASRGTERNEKLFF.